The clone carrying this T cell receptor (beta chain) was seen a few times. Its antigen is currently unknown. One entry per CDR3 protein results from TCRdb running MiXCR on the RT-PCR reads. This sample carries more than 700,000 distinct CDR3 sequences, around 20% of them seen once, and the ten largest clones take roughly a tenth. CDR1 and CDR2 (germline): SEHNR, FQNEAQ (reference sequence). This CDR3 is 14 amino acids long. Losses at the gene ends were 5 bases for V and 5 bases for J; bases not matched to a gene: 8. These data are taken from a study of response to subunit inactivated influenza vaccine. Regarding the study as a whole: Few new T cells, the authors suggested, are recruited by each seasonal influenza vaccination.

This clonotype originated in a man between 45 and 60 years old who received an inactivated influenza vaccine. The chain is built from TRBV7-9 and TRBJ1-2, with 7 bases lining up with TRBD1. The sequencing used PBMCs from blood, collected roughly 5 days after vaccination. The CDR3 DNA sequence: TGTGCCAGCAGCCTCGCGGAGGGGGCTTATGGCTACACCTTC. It is translated as CASSLAEGAYGYTF. The entire variable domain, with the rest obtained from reference TRBV7-9 and TRBJ1-2, is as follows: DTGVSQNPRHKITKRGQNVTFRCDPISEHNRLYWYRQTLGQGPEFLTYFQNEAQLEKSRLLSDRFSAERPKGSFSTLEIQRTEQGDSAMYLCASSLAEGAYGYTFGSGTRLTVV.